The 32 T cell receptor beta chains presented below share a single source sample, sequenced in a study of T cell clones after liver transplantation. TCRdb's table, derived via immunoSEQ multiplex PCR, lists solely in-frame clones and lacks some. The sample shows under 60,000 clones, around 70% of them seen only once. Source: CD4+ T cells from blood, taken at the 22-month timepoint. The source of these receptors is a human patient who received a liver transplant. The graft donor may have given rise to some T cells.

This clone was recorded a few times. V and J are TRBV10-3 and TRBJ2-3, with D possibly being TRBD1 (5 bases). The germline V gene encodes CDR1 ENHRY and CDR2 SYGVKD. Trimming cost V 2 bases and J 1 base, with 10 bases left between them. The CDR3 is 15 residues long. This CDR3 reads CAISEPLGRTDTQYF. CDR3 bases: TGTGCCATCAGTGAGCCTTTGGGGCGCACAGATACGCAGTATTTT.

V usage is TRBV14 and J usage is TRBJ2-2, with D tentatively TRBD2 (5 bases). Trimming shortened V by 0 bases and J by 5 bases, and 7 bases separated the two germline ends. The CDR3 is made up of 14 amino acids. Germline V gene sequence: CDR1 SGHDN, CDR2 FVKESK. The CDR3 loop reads CASSQERGTGELFF. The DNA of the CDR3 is TGTGCCAGCAGCCAAGAACGGGGAACCGGGGAGCTGTTTTTT. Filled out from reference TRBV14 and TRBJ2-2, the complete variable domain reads EAGVTQFPSHSVIEKGQTVTLRCDPISGHDNLYWYRRVMGKEIKFLLHFVKESKQDESGMPNNRFLAERTGGTYSTLKVQPAELEDSGVYFCASSQERGTGELFFGEGSRLTVL.

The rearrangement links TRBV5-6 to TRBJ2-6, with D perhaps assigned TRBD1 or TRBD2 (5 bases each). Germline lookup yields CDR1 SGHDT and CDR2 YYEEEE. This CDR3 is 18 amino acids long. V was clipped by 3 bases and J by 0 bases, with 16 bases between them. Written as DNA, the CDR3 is TGTGCCAGCAGCTCCGATCGGGACCCAGACTCTGGGGCCAACGTCCTGACTTTC. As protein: CASSSDRDPDSGANVLTF.

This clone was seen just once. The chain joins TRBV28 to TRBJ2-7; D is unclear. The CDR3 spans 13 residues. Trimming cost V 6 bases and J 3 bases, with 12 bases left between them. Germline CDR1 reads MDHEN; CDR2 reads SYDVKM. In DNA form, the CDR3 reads TGTGCCAGCAGGATGACTGCTAACTACGAGCAGTACTTC. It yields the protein CASRMTANYEQYF.

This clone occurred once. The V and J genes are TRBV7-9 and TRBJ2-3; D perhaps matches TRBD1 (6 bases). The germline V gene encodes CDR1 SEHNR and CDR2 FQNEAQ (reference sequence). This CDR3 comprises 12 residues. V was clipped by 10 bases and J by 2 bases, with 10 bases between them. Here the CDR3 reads CATWTDTDTQYF. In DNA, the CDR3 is TGTGCCACTTGGACAGACACAGATACGCAGTATTTT.

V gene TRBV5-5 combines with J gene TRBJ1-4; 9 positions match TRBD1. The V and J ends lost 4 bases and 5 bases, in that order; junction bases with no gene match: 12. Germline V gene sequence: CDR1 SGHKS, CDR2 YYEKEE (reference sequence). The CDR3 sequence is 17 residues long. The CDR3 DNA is TGTGCCAGCAGCCTGGACTTCGCCGGGACAGGGAATGAAAAACTGTTTTTT. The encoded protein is CASSLDFAGTGNEKLFF.

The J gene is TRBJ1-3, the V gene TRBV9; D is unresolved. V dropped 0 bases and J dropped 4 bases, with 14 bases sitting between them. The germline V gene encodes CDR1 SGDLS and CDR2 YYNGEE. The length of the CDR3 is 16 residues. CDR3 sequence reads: CASSVAVEPYGNTIYF. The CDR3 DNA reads TGTGCCAGCAGCGTAGCTGTCGAACCCTACGGAAACACCATATATTTT.

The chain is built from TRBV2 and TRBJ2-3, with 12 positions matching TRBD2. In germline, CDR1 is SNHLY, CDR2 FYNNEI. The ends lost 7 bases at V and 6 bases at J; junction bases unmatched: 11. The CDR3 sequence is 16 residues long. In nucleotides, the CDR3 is TGTGCCAGCAAGTTCCGACTAGCGGGGGTTTCGGATACGCAGTATTTT. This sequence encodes CASKFRLAGVSDTQYF.

CDR3 sequence (DNA): TGTGCCAGCAGTTTTTATCCGGGGGCGACTAATGAAAAACTGTTTTTT. Its protein is CASSFYPGATNEKLFF. V gene TRBV28 combines with J gene TRBJ1-4; D is possibly TRBD1 (6 bases). Looked up from germline, CDR1 is MDHEN and CDR2 is SYDVKM. The CDR3 is made up of 16 amino acids. Trimming took 3 bases from V and 2 from J, leaving 13 bases between them.

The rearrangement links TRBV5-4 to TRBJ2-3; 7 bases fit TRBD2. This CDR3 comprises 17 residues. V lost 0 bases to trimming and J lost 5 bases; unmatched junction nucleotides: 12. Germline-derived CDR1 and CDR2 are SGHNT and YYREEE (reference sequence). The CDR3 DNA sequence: TGTGCCAGCAGCTTGGCAGGGACGGGGGGTCCGGAAGATACGCAGTATTTT. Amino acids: CASSLAGTGGPEDTQYF.

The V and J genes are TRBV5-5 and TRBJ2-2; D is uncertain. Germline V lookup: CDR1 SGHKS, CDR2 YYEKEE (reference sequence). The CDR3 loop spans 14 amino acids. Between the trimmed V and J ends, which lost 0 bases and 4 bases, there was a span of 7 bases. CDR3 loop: CASSLVWSTGELFF. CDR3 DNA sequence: TGTGCCAGCAGCTTGGTTTGGAGCACCGGGGAGCTGTTTTTT.

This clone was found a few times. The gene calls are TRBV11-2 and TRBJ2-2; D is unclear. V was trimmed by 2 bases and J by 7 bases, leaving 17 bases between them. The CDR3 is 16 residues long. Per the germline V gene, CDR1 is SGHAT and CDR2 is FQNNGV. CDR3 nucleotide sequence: TGTGCCAGCAGCTTAAATGCCGGTCAAGAGAACGGGGAGCTGTTTTTT. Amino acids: CASSLNAGQENGELFF.

This CDR3 is CAISESGALGSNQPQHF. The CDR3 bases are TGTGCCATCAGTGAGTCGGGCGCCTTGGGTAGCAATCAGCCCCAGCATTTT. The genes are TRBV10-3 and TRBJ1-5; D is ambiguous. Germline CDR1 reads ENHRY; CDR2 reads SYGVKD. Trimming cost V 0 bases and J 0 bases, with 12 bases left between them. CDR3 length: 17 residues.

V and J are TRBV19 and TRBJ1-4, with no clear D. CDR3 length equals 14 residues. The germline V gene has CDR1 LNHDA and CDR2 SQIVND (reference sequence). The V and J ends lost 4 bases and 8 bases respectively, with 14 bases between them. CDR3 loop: CASSNRRGEEKLFF. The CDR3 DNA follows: TGTGCCAGTAGTAACCGGCGGGGTGAGGAAAAACTGTTTTTT.

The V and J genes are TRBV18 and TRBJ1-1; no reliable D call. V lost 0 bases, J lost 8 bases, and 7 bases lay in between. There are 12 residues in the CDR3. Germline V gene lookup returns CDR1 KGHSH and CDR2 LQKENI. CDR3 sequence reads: CASSPPLGEAFF. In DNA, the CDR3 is TGTGCCAGCTCACCACCATTGGGGGAAGCTTTCTTT.

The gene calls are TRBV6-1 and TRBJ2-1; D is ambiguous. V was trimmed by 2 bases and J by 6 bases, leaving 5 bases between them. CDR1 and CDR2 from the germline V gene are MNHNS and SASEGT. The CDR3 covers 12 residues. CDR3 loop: CASSEQLNEQFF. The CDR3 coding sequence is TGTGCCAGCAGTGAACAGCTCAATGAGCAGTTCTTC.

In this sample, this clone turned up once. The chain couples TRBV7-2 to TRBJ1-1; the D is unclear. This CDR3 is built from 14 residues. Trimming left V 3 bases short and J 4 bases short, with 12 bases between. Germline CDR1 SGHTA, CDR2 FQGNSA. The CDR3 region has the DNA TGTGCCAGCAGCTTCGAACAAGGTGGCACTGAAGCTTTCTTT. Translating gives CASSFEQGGTEAFF.

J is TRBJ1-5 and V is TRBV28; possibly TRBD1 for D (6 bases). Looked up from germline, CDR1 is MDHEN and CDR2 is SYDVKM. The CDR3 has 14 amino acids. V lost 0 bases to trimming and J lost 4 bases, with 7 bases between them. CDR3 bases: TGTGCCAGCAGTTTATGGCAGGGGAATCAGCCCCAGCATTTT. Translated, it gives CASSLWQGNQPQHF.

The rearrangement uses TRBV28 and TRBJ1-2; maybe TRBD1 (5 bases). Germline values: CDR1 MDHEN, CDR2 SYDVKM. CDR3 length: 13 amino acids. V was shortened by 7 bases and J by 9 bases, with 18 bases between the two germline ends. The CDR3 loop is CASTITTGTSYTF. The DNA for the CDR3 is TGTGCCAGCACCATTACTACCGGGACGAGCTACACCTTC.

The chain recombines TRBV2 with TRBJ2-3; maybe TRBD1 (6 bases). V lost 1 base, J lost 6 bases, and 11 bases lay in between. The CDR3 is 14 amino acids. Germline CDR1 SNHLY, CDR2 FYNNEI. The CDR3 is CASSEEKGVDTQYF. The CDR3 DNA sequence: TGTGCCAGCAGTGAAGAAAAGGGGGTGGATACGCAGTATTTT. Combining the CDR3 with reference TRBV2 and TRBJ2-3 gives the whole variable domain EPEVTQTPSHQVTQMGQEVILRCVPISNHLYFYWYRQILGQKVEFLVSFYNNEISEKSEIFDDQFSVERPDGSNFTLKIRSTKLEDSAMYFCASSEEKGVDTQYFGPGTRLTVL.

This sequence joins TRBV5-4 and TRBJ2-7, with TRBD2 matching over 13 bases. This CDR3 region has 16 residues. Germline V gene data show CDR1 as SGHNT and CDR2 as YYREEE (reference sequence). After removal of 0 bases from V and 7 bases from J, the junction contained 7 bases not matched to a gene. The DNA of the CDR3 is TGTGCCAGCAGCTTGGCCGGGACTAGCGGGGTGAGGGAGCAGTACTTC. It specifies CASSLAGTSGVREQYF.

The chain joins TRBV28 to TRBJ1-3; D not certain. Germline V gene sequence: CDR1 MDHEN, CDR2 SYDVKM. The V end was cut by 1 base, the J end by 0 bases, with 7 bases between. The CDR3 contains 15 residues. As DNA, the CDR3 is TGTGCCAGCAGTTTATTGGACGACTCTGGAAACACCATATATTTT. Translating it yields CASSLLDDSGNTIYF.

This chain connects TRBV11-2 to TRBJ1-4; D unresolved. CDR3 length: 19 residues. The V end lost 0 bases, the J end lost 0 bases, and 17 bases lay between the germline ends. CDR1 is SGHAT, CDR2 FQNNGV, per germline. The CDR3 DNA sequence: TGTGCCAGCAGCTTAGATCGTGGCTTATTATGGGCAACTAATGAAAAACTGTTTTTT. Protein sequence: CASSLDRGLLWATNEKLFF.

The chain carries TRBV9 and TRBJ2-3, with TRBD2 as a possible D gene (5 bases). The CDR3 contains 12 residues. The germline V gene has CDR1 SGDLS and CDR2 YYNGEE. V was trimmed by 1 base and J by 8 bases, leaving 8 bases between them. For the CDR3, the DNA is TGTGCCAGCAGCGTAACCGAGGGTACGCAGTATTTT. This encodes CASSVTEGTQYF.

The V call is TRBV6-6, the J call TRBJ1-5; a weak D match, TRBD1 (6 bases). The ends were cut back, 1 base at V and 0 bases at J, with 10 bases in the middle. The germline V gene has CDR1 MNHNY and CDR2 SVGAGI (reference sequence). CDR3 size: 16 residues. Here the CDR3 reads CASSYLWTDSNQPQHF. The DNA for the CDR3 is TGTGCCAGCAGTTACTTGTGGACAGATAGCAATCAGCCCCAGCATTTT.

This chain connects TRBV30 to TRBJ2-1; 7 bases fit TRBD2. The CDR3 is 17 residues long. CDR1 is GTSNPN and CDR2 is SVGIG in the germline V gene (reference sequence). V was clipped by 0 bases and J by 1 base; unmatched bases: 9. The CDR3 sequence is CAWSVSGRGFSYNEQFF. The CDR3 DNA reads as TGTGCCTGGAGTGTATCAGGGCGGGGGTTTTCCTACAATGAGCAGTTCTTC.

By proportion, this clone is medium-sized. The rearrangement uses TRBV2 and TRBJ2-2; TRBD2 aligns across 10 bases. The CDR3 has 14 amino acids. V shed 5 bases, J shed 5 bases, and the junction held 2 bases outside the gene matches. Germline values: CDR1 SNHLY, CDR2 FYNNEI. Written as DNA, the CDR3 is TGTGCCAGCAGTCTAGCGGGGGTTACCGGGGAGCTGTTTTTT. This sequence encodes CASSLAGVTGELFF. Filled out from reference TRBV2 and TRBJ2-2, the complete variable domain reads EPEVTQTPSHQVTQMGQEVILRCVPISNHLYFYWYRQILGQKVEFLVSFYNNEISEKSEIFDDQFSVERPDGSNFTLKIRSTKLEDSAMYFCASSLAGVTGELFFGEGSRLTVL.

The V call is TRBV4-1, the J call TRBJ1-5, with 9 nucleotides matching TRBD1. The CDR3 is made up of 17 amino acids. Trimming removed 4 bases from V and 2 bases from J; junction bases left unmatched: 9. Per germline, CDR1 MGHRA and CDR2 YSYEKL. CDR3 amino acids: CASSRRQGGDRNQPQHF. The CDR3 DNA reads TGCGCCAGCAGCCGCCGACAGGGGGGCGATCGCAATCAGCCCCAGCATTTT.

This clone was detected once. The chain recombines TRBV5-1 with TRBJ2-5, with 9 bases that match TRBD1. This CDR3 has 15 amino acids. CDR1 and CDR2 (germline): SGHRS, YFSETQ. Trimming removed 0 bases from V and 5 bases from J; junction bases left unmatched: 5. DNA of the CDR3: TGCGCCAGCAGCTTGGGGGGACAGGGCCCGGAGACCCAGTACTTC. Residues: CASSLGGQGPETQYF.

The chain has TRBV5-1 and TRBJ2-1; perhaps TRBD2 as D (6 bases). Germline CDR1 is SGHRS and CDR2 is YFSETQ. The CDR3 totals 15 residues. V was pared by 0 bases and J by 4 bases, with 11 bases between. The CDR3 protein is CASSLAVGGYNEQFF. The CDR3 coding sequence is TGCGCCAGCAGCTTGGCCGTCGGGGGTTACAATGAGCAGTTCTTC.

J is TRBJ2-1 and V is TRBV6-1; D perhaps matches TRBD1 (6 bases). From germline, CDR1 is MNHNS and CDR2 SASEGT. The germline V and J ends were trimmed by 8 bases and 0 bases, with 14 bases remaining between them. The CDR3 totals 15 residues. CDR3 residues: CASSERGSSYNEQFF. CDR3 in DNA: TGTGCCAGCTCCGAAAGGGGGAGCTCCTACAATGAGCAGTTCTTC.

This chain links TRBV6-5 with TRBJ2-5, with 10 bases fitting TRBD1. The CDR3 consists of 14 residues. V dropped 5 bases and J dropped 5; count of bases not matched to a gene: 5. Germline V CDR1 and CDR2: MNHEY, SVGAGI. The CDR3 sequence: CASSRDRGQETQYF. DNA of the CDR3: TGTGCCAGCAGTCGAGACAGGGGGCAGGAGACCCAGTACTTC.